This T cell receptor (beta chain) was sequenced in a study of blood T cell repertoires in COVID-19. Looking at the study overall: Samples of COVID-19 (acute and convalescent) were obtained from the United States, Italy and Spain. The cDNA or gDNA used as material had been derived from T cells, B-cell-depleted T cells, or PBMCs.

In the authors' workflow: Counts of nucleated cells, estimated from reference gene primer amplification, were obtained. Only in-frame clones appear in the TCRdb table, and some are missing; sequencing was by immunoSEQ multiplex PCR. D and trimming come from the DNA, and the V and J calls and clone size come from that table. The sample records approximately 250,000 clones, around nine tenths being singletons. The Seattle site enrolled patients during active infection and followed them longitudinally. Germline V lookup: CDR1 LNHDA, CDR2 SQIVND (reference sequence). The CDR3 has 17 residues. V lost 2 bases and J lost 4, with 20 bases in between.

The sample was peripheral blood. The sequence came from a man aged 25 to 45 with COVID-19, enrolled during active disease. This chain joins TRBV19 and TRBJ1-1; D possibly corresponds to TRBD1 (6 bases). CDR3 loop: CASSILPGTNLGTEAFF. In DNA form, the CDR3 reads TGTGCCAGTAGTATACTCCCCGGGACAAACCTCGGCACTGAAGCTTTCTTT. Supplemented by reference TRBV19 and TRBJ1-1, the full variable domain reads DGGITQSPKYLFRKEGQNVTLSCEQNLNHDAMYWYRQDPGQGLRLIYYSQIVNDFQKGDIAEGYSVSREKKESFPLTVTSAQKNPTAFYLCASSILPGTNLGTEAFFGQGTRLTVV.